This T cell receptor beta chain derives from a study of tumor and adjacent non-tumor tissue in lung cancer (dated 2018 in TCRdb). About the investigation overall: The cohort included approximately 13 adenocarcinoma, a couple of squamous cell carcinoma and 1 small cell lung cancer patients. Among the 15 or so patients, ages ranged from roughly 31 to 76 years, around 10 were men and 5 were women, and disease was TNM stage I to III. TCRbeta CDR3 sequencing was performed on under 35 paired specimens, with one tumor sample and one normal lung sample collected per patient. The study compared bulk TCRbeta repertoires between lung tumor tissue and matched distant non-tumor lung tissue from 15 or so lung cancer patients. Sequencing produced 100 million to 150 million productive TCRbeta reads in total, an average of approximately 4.1 million reads per sample. Points the paper makes about the study in general: A significantly larger cumulative share of the repertoire was made up by the top 100 clones in normal lung than in tumor tissue. Significantly higher TCR diversity was found in younger patients, and higher tumor TCR diversity was associated with shorter overall and disease-free survival. Neither the sequencing platform nor unique molecular identifiers are mentioned in the methods. With only roughly 15 patients in the cohort, the authors noted that larger samples and more detailed clinical data are needed. TCR diversity (inverse Simpson) was significantly higher in tumor than in normal lung tissue (around 450 vs 150, P = 0.0075, Mann-Whitney U test). Peripheral blood was not sequenced, so blood TCRbeta repertoires in these lung cancer patients were not examined.

The germline V gene specifies SNHLY as CDR1 and FYNNEI as CDR2. V loses 5 bases of germline sequence and J loses 6 bases, and the interval between the two ends is 17 bases. Counted from cysteine to phenylalanine, this CDR3 has 15 amino acids. Only the CDR3 portion is preserved as DNA: 45 bases, with reading frame beginning at the first base. About this clonotype itself: The target of this receptor is not known. One base away there is no much larger clone; base qualities are not given.

Libraries came from multiplex PCR. Sequencing relied on an Illumina HiSeq 2500. TCRbeta libraries were constructed through three rounds of nested PCR with primers (Table S4) according to protocols modified from ARM-PCR. Before sequencing, PCR products in the 200-500 bp range were cut out of the gel and cleaned up using the QIAquick gel extraction kit. The original pipeline was this. Trimmomatic was used to clean the reads, FLASH merged the cleaned reads into complete CDR3 sequences, and MiTCR assigned the sequences to V(D)J germline segments. VDJtools was used to compute clonal diversity as the inverse Simpson's index. In-frame sequences lacking a premature stop codon were counted as productive reads. The public reads were reanalyzed by TCRdb: fastp trimming at Q25, MiXCR alignment, in-frame beta chains only. CDR3 protein sequences are deduplicated, and each keeps its most common genes and DNA. The V and J calls shown here were made by TCRdb, not taken from the authors' results. The sample includes 90,000 to 130,000 distinct CDR3 sequences, with approximately 80% observed a single time. The ten largest make up 20% to 25% of the sample.

RNA was isolated from bulk, unsorted tissue, and RNA quality was assessed with a NanoDrop ND-1000 and an Agilent 2100. Donors were newly diagnosed lung cancer patients admitted for thoracic surgery in China between August and November 2014, without prior chemotherapy. Anyone who had undergone radiotherapy or chemotherapy before, or who had another cancer at the same time, was left out of the study. Pieces of surgical tissue measuring roughly 1-2.2 cm3 were kept in RNAlater solution and held at -80 degrees C until needed. The sequence was obtained from a man in his 70s with non-small cell lung cancer. The V gene is TRBV2 and the J gene is TRBJ1-5, with the D gene uncertain. Sequenced: lung tumor tissue. The CDR3 amino acid sequence is: CASSTRSGSGQPQHF. The DNA sequence follows: TGTGCCAGCAGTACCAGATCAGGTTCTGGTCAGCCCCAGCATTTT.